Only a few counts were recorded for the clone carrying this T cell receptor (beta chain). Its specificity is not known. The CDR3 is 15 residues long. Deletions cut 1 base from V and 6 bases from J, with 15 bases between. Germline CDR1 reads MGHRA; CDR2 reads YSYEKL. In the PCR, 60 Vbeta and 13 Jbeta primers were used. The protocol was immunoSEQ multiplex PCR, while the TCRdb copy is restricted to in-frame clones and leaves out a portion. The repertoire has about 150,000 clones, approximately 75% of them found once; the top ten carry 0.9% to 1.2%. The data were taken from a study of cytomegalovirus exposure and HLA in healthy donors. Study-wide points: Certain indistinguishable V segments, among them TRBV6-2 and TRBV6-3, were excluded. Later analysis showed TCR association rates varying by HLA locus, highest for DRB1 and lowest for HLA-C.

The material sequenced was PBMCs. This sequence was found in a male donor in good health and CMV-seronegative. The chain is built from TRBV4-1 and TRBJ1-1; tentative D call: TRBD1 (5 bases). CDR3 protein: CASSQGGGRIAEAFF. CDR3 sequence (DNA): TGCGCCAGCAGCCAAGGCGGGGGGAGGATTGCTGAAGCTTTCTTT.